What follows describes a single T cell receptor beta chain. TCRdb's copy holds only in-frame clones and misses some; the assay was immunoSEQ multiplex PCR. The sample records approximately 100,000 clones, around nine tenths being singletons. The sample belongs to a study of T cell responses to AZD1222 COVID-19 vaccine. CDR3 length equals 16 residues. The V gene's germline CDR1 is MNHEY and CDR2 SVGEGT. V was trimmed by 2 bases and J by 2 bases, leaving 13 bases between them. This TCR derives from an adult in good health. V usage is TRBV6-2 or TRBV6-3 and J usage is TRBJ1-5; maybe TRBD1 (6 bases). The specimen comprised peripheral blood, sampled on day 0 of AZD1222 vaccination. The CDR3 reads CASSYRTAWGNQPQHF. CDR3 coding DNA: TGTGCCAGCAGTTACCGGACAGCCTGGGGCAATCAGCCCCAGCATTTT.